The sample holds one count of the clone carrying this T cell receptor (beta chain). The antigen remains unidentified. V was shortened by 4 bases and J by 4 bases, with 23 bases between the two germline ends. CDR3 length equals 18 residues. The germline V gene has CDR1 SGHDN and CDR2 FVKESK. This sample was taken from a study of shared clonotypes between healthy human individuals. About the study: CD4 naive and memory got three plates each, CD8 naive two, CD8 memory one.

The study, taken as a whole, reports: Clonotype sharing among donors likely depends on sequencing depth.

Tens of thousands of T cell genomes (about 210 ng DNA) went into each sorted-subset replicate. The data were produced by immunoSEQ multiplex PCR, yet TCRdb's version contains in-frame clones alone and is incomplete. Here the sample spans approximately 2.3 million clones, just over 90% being singletons. This clonotype was obtained from a man younger than 35 in good health. Some clones in this sample may be carry-over from other donors' samples. The chain is built from TRBV14 and TRBJ2-1; D perhaps matches TRBD2 (6 bases). The material sequenced was naive CD4+ T cells from PBMCs. The subset: CD45RA+ positively selected. CDR3 residues: CASSPQPSSRDGYNEQFF. The CDR3 DNA is TGTGCCAGCAGCCCTCAACCTTCGTCGCGGGACGGATACAATGAGCAGTTCTTC. The full variable domain, with the rest looked up from reference TRBV14 and TRBJ2-1, is EAGVTQFPSHSVIEKGQTVTLRCDPISGHDNLYWYRRVMGKEIKFLLHFVKESKQDESGMPNNRFLAERTGGTYSTLKVQPAELEDSGVYFCASSPQPSSRDGYNEQFFGPGTRLTVL.